What follows is one TCR beta chain and its context. Germline V gives CDR1 MGHRA, CDR2 YSYEKL. V lost 3 bases and J 4 bases, leaving 18 bases between the germline ends. The CDR3 consists of 16 residues. The data belong to a study of control samples from healthy donors and cancer patients. The repertoire was sequenced with immunoSEQ multiplex PCR; TCRdb's copy has only in-frame clones and lacks some. The sample lists 82,000 or so clones; around 94% were seen once. Sequencing was carried out using blood. The V gene is TRBV4-1, the J gene TRBJ1-2, with D possibly TRBD1 on 5 matching bases. The TCR comes from a woman aged 18-29 years in good health. CDR3 sequence: CASSQDNLDISYGYTF. The CDR3 coding sequence is TGCGCCAGCAGCCAGGACAATTTGGACATAAGCTATGGCTACACCTTC.